The rows below give T cell receptor beta chains drawn from one sample of a study of OX40 agonist ivuxolimab in advanced cancers. TCRdb's copy holds only in-frame clones and misses some; the assay was immunoSEQ multiplex PCR. The sample has fewer than 95,000 clones; around 91% are singletons. The sequenced sample was CD4+ or CD8+ T cells sorted from blood, obtained in a trial of the OX40 agonist ivuxolimab. The origin of the receptors is an adult with an advanced solid tumor such as melanoma, head and neck, liver or kidney cancer. Each CDR3 is given with its conserved first and last residue. The D gene is left open where the match is weak. Rows may omit the clone size; those that give it use once, few, many or a size class.

V gene	clone size	D gene	J gene	CDR3 DNA	CDR3 protein
TRBV6-5	once	TRBD1	TRBJ1-5	TGTGCCAGCAGTTACTCGGGGACAGGGGGGGATCAGCCCCAGCATTTT	CASSYSGTGGDQPQHF
TRBV9	.	TRBD1	TRBJ2-6	TGTGCCAGCAGCGTAGACCAGACAGGGCGCTCTGGGGCCAACGTCCTGACTTTC	CASSVDQTGRSGANVLTF
TRBV6-5	.	.	TRBJ2-5	TGTGCCAGCAGTTACAATGGACTGCACCAAGAGACCCAGTACTTC	CASSYNGLHQETQYF
TRBV15	once	TRBD2	TRBJ2-3	TGTGCCACCACGGACCGCGGGACTAGCGGCCCCTCTTGGGGAGATACGCAGTATTTT	CATTDRGTSGPSWGDTQYF
TRBV9	few	TRBD1	TRBJ2-7	TGTGCCAGCAGCGTAGGACCGGACAGGGACTACGAGCAGTACTTC	CASSVGPDRDYEQYF
TRBV5-1	.	TRBD2	TRBJ2-5	TGCGCCAGCCAGGGACTAGCGGGAGGGGGAGAGACCCAGTACTTC	CASQGLAGGGETQYF
TRBV5-6	.	.	TRBJ1-3	TGTGCCAGCAGCTTTTATCCGTCGGGGTCTGGAAACACCATATATTTT	CASSFYPSGSGNTIYF
TRBV13	.	.	TRBJ2-3	TGTGCCAGCAGCTTAGAGGGGCGCGAGGATACGCAGTATTTT	CASSLEGREDTQYF
TRBV5-1	.	.	TRBJ2-2	TGCGCCAGCAGCTTCGGGGCCGACACCGGGGAGCTGTTTTTT	CASSFGADTGELFF
TRBV28	.	.	TRBJ2-7	TGTGCCAGCAGTTTGGGGGCTGGGATCGCCTACGAGCAGTACTTC	CASSLGAGIAYEQYF
TRBV11-2	.	.	TRBJ1-5	TGTGCCAGCAGCACGGACAGCGTTAATCAGCCCCAGCATTTT	CASSTDSVNQPQHF
TRBV29-1	.	.	TRBJ1-1	TGCAGCGTTGAGTTGGGTCGAAACACTGAAGCTTTCTTT	CSVELGRNTEAFF
TRBV7-6	.	.	TRBJ1-3	TGTGCCAGCAGCTTAGGGACATCTGGAAACACCATATATTTT	CASSLGTSGNTIYF
TRBV6-1	.	.	TRBJ1-3	TGTGCCAGCAGTGAAACGGGCCGCTCTGGAAACACCATATATTTT	CASSETGRSGNTIYF
TRBV28	.	TRBD2	TRBJ2-1	TGTGCCAGCGGGAGCCGACTAGCGGGGTACAATGAGCAGTTCTTC	CASGSRLAGYNEQFF
TRBV4-1	.	.	TRBJ2-5	TGCGCCAGCAGCCAAACCAGAGGGAGTTCCCAGTACTTC	CASSQTRGSSQYF
TRBV5-1	.	.	TRBJ2-7	TGCGCCAGCAGCTTGGCAGGGGCGATGAACGAGCAGTACTTC	CASSLAGAMNEQYF
TRBV10-3	.	.	TRBJ2-7	TGTGCCATCAGTGAGTCGGTAGCCCTAGTTTCCTACGAGCAGTACTTC	CAISESVALVSYEQYF
TRBV30	.	.	TRBJ2-7	TGTGCCTGGACTGGGAGCTCCTACGAGCAGTACTTC	CAWTGSSYEQYF
TRBV6-1	.	.	TRBJ2-7	TGTGCCACCGTTTATACACTTACCTACGAGCAGTACTTC	CATVYTLTYEQYF
TRBV9	.	.	TRBJ1-1	TGTGCCAGCAGCTCTGGGAAGGGAAGCACTGAAGCTTTCTTT	CASSSGKGSTEAFF
TRBV7-3	.	.	TRBJ2-1	TGTGCCAGCAGCCCGCTGGAGAGGGGATTAGGCAATGAGCAGTTCTTC	CASSPLERGLGNEQFF
TRBV7-2	.	TRBD1	TRBJ2-4	TGTGCCAGCAGCTTAGCGCAGGGACAGGGGGCAAACATTCAGTACTTC	CASSLAQGQGANIQYF
TRBV5-8	.	.	TRBJ2-7	TGTGCCAGCAGCTCGGAGGGGATAGCGTACGAGCAGTACTTC	CASSSEGIAYEQYF
TRBV19	.	.	TRBJ1-5	TGTGCCAGTAGTACGCAGGGTGGTAATCAGCCCCAGCATTTT	CASSTQGGNQPQHF
TRBV11-2	.	TRBD1	TRBJ1-1	TGTGCCAGCAGCTCAAATAAGGGACAGGGAGAAGCTTTCTTT	CASSSNKGQGEAFF
TRBV7-2	once	.	TRBJ1-3	TGTGCCAGCAATCAGGGTGGCTCTGGAAACACCATATATTTT	CASNQGGSGNTIYF
TRBV29-1	few	.	TRBJ2-1	TGCAGCGTTCGTAGACAGGCCTCGGTGAATGAGCAGTTCTTC	CSVRRQASVNEQFF
TRBV7-9	.	.	TRBJ1-1	TGTGCCAGCAGCTTAGCGTTTCAAAACACTGAAGCTTTCTTT	CASSLAFQNTEAFF
TRBV19	.	TRBD1	TRBJ1-5	TGTGCCAGTAAAGACAGGGGGCTCCTGGCTGGCAATCAGCCCCAGCATTTT	CASKDRGLLAGNQPQHF
TRBV7-2	few	.	TRBJ2-2	TGTGCCAGCAGCGGAATGAGTACCGGGGAGCTGTTTTTT	CASSGMSTGELFF
TRBV2	.	.	TRBJ1-1	TGTGCCAGCAGAAAGGACAGGAACACTGAAGCTTTCTTT	CASRKDRNTEAFF
TRBV10-3	.	TRBD1	TRBJ2-3	TGTGCCATCGGGGGCAGGGGGACAGATACGCAGTATTTT	CAIGGRGTDTQYF
TRBV7-9	.	.	TRBJ2-7	TGTGCCAGCAGCTTAGGAACGGGAGCCCGCTACGAGCAGTACTTC	CASSLGTGARYEQYF
TRBV19	.	.	TRBJ2-7	TGTGCCAGTAGTGGCGGGACCCGGGGCGAGCAGTACTTC	CASSGGTRGEQYF
TRBV27	.	TRBD2	TRBJ2-5	TGTGCCAGCAGTTTGTTCGGGACTAGCGTAGGGGAGACCCAGTACTTC	CASSLFGTSVGETQYF
TRBV19	.	TRBD1	TRBJ1-1	TGTGCCAGTACTCGGACAGGGTCTGGCTGGGCTGAAGCTTTCTTT	CASTRTGSGWAEAFF